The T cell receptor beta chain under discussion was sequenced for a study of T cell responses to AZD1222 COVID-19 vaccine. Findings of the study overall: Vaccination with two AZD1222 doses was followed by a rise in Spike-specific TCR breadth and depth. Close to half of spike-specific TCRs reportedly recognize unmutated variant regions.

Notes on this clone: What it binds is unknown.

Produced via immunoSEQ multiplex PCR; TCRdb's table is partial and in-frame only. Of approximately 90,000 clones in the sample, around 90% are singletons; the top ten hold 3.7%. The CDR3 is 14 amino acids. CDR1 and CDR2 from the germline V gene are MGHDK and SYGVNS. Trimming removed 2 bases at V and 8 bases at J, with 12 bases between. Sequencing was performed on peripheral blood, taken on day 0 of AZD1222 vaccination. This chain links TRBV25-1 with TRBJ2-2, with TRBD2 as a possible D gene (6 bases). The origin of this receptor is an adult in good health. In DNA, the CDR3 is TGTGCCAGCAGTGAAGGTCGGGAGATTGGGGAGCTGTTTTTT. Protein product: CASSEGREIGELFF.